The 13 T cell receptor beta chains presented below share a single source sample, sequenced in a study of blood T cell repertoires in COVID-19. The protocol was immunoSEQ multiplex PCR, while the TCRdb copy is restricted to in-frame clones and leaves out a portion. The sample carries some 67,000 clones, 87% recorded once. Sequencing used peripheral blood. The source of these receptors is a woman of 80 years or more with acute or convalescent COVID-19.

This clone has just one count. This sequence joins TRBV3-1 (or the pseudogene TRBV3-2) and TRBJ1-1; TRBD1 might be the D (5 bases). V was trimmed by 2 bases and J by 5 bases, leaving 12 bases between them. This CDR3 has 14 residues. CDR1 and CDR2 (germline): LGHDT, YNNKEL (reference sequence). The CDR3 sequence is CASSQSRGRTEAFF. DNA for the CDR3: TGTGCCAGCAGCCAATCTAGGGGCCGGACTGAAGCTTTCTTT.

The chain employs TRBV28 and TRBJ2-7, with TRBD2 matching over 7 bases. The V gene's germline CDR1 is MDHEN and CDR2 SYDVKM. The CDR3 extends over 13 amino acids. V trimming: 3 bases; J trimming: 2 bases; junction bases outside the gene matches: 1. CDR3 coding DNA: TGTGCCAGCAGTTTGACTAGCACCTACGAGCAGTACTTC. Encoded protein: CASSLTSTYEQYF.

This clone was seen many times. The rearrangement uses TRBV11-2 and TRBJ2-7, with D hard to call. Trimming left V 4 bases short and J 6 bases short, with 13 bases between. The CDR3 runs 13 residues. Per germline, CDR1 SGHAT and CDR2 FQNNGV. This CDR3 reads CASSSPMVGEQYF. CDR3 DNA sequence: TGTGCCAGCAGCTCTCCTATGGTTGGCGAGCAGTACTTC.

The rearrangement uses TRBV28 and TRBJ2-7; possibly TRBD2 for D (6 bases). Germline assignment: CDR1 MDHEN and CDR2 SYDVKM. V lost 8 bases and J 2 bases, leaving 19 bases between the germline ends. The CDR3 has 15 residues. The CDR3 DNA follows: TGTGCCAGCCGCCGGAGGCCGGGAGTTCCCTACGAGCAGTACTTC. Protein product: CASRRRPGVPYEQYF.

The CDR3 sequence is CASSLPLGVNTEAFF. Here the CDR3 DNA reads TGTGCCAGCAGCCTACCCCTAGGAGTGAACACTGAAGCTTTCTTT. The chain joins TRBV5-4 to TRBJ1-1; the D is unclear. Trimming took off 4 bases at V and 0 bases at J, with 13 bases between the two ends. CDR1 SGHNT and CDR2 YYREEE come from the germline V gene (reference sequence). The CDR3 has 15 residues.

This clone was recorded once. This chain uses TRBV28 with TRBJ1-2; D not resolved. The CDR3 runs to 11 residues. The germline V gene encodes CDR1 MDHEN and CDR2 SYDVKM. The V end was cut by 4 bases, the J end by 4 bases, with 4 bases between. The CDR3 is CASSSRYGYTF. The CDR3 coding sequence is TGTGCCAGCAGTTCTCGCTATGGCTACACCTTC.

The chain uses TRBV3-1 (or the pseudogene TRBV3-2) and TRBJ2-7; D may be TRBD2 (6 bases). The germline gives CDR1 LGHDT, CDR2 YNNKEL (reference sequence). Trimming stripped 0 bases from V and 5 bases from J, with 20 bases between. The CDR3 totals 17 residues. CDR3 DNA sequence: TGTGCCAGCAGCCAAGATGGAACAGGCCGGGGGTCCCACGAGCAGTACTTC. Translation: CASSQDGTGRGSHEQYF.

V usage is TRBV18 and J usage is TRBJ1-1; D gene unclear. V lost 4 bases and J 3 bases, leaving 15 bases between the germline ends. CDR1 KGHSH and CDR2 LQKENI come from the germline V gene. The CDR3 runs 15 residues. The CDR3 spells CASSHNAVLDTEAFF. DNA for the CDR3: TGTGCCAGCTCACACAATGCTGTATTGGACACTGAAGCTTTCTTT.

This chain links TRBV6-2 or TRBV6-3 with TRBJ2-3; D call uncertain. The CDR3 consists of 16 residues. Between the trimmed V and J ends, which lost 6 bases and 0 bases, there was a span of 16 bases. Germline V gene sequence: CDR1 MNHEY, CDR2 SVGEGT. CDR3 amino acids: CASSPLYGSSTDTQYF. The CDR3 coding sequence is TGTGCCAGCAGCCCCCTCTACGGTTCTAGCACAGATACGCAGTATTTT.

Only one count was recorded for this clone. The chain employs TRBV5-1 and TRBJ1-3; weak D call: TRBD1 (5 bases). CDR3 length equals 14 residues. Germline V gene lookup returns CDR1 SGHRS and CDR2 YFSETQ. Trimming removed 4 bases at V and 0 bases at J, with 8 bases between. The CDR3 sequence is CASSPGHSGNTIYF. In DNA, the CDR3 is TGCGCCAGCAGCCCAGGACACTCTGGAAACACCATATATTTT. Drawing the rest from reference TRBV5-1 and TRBJ1-3, the complete variable domain is KAGVTQTPRYLIKTRGQQVTLSCSPISGHRSVSWYQQTPGQGLQFLFEYFSETQRNKGNFPGRFSGRQFSNSRSEMNVSTLELGDSALYLCASSPGHSGNTIYFGEGSWLTVV.

This chain links TRBV2 with TRBJ2-3, with 11 bases lining up with TRBD2. V lost 6 bases to trimming and J lost 6 bases; unmatched junction nucleotides: 8. Germline assignment: CDR1 SNHLY and CDR2 FYNNEI. The CDR3 is made up of 15 amino acids. DNA for the CDR3: TGTGCCAGCAGCCTACTAGCGGGGGCGGGGGATACGCAGTATTTT. Translated, it gives CASSLLAGAGDTQYF.

This chain uses TRBV7-9 with TRBJ1-6; TRBD1 is a possible D gene (5 bases). V gave up 5 bases and J gave up 10 bases, with 12 bases separating them. Germline CDR1 is SEHNR and CDR2 is FQNEAQ (reference sequence). The CDR3 contains 13 residues. The CDR3: CASSPGPGSPLHF. As DNA, the CDR3 is TGTGCCAGCAGCCCCGGGCCAGGGTCACCCCTCCACTTT.

J is TRBJ2-2 and V is TRBV7-2, with TRBD2 matching over 9 bases. The CDR3 spans 16 residues. With 5 bases clipped from V and 5 bases from J, the junction kept 9 bases outside the gene matches. Germline V lookup: CDR1 SGHTA, CDR2 FQGNSA. The CDR3, as DNA: TGTGCCAGCAGCGCCCTGGGCGGGAGGGTAACCGGGGAGCTGTTTTTT. It translates to CASSALGGRVTGELFF. Supplemented by reference TRBV7-2 and TRBJ2-2, the full variable domain reads GAGVSQSPSNKVTEKGKDVELRCDPISGHTALYWYRQSLGQGLEFLIYFQGNSAPDKSGLPSDRFSAERTGGSVSTLTIQRTQQEDSAVYLCASSALGGRVTGELFFGEGSRLTVL.